These T cell receptor beta chains were read from a single sample in a study of cytomegalovirus exposure and HLA in healthy donors. Here immunoSEQ multiplex PCR was the method, and the copy in TCRdb shows in-frame clones only, minus some. The sample yields about 84,000 clones, around 66% seen once. The sequencing sample was made of PBMCs. The source is a woman in her thirties or forties in good health and CMV-seropositive. Both conserved end residues are part of each CDR3.

cdr3_aa j_call v_call
CASSVGGGGSSDTQYF TRBJ2-3 TRBV9
CASSRTDSNQPQHF TRBJ1-5 TRBV7-2
CASSLDSGIGTGGYTF TRBJ1-2 TRBV5-1
CASSTDRVNTGELFF TRBJ2-2 TRBV5-1
CASGGTSGSHYEQYF TRBJ2-7 TRBV6-6
CASSLAGVDEQYF TRBJ2-7 TRBV5-4
CASSSGRVTGELFF TRBJ2-2 TRBV7-8
CATRPGQQNTEAFF TRBJ1-1 TRBV15
CASSLGGPNYGYTF TRBJ1-2 TRBV27
CASSHGASTDTQYF TRBJ2-3 TRBV4-3
CASSLKGSGNTIYF TRBJ1-3 TRBV5-4
CAIIERRSYNEQFF TRBJ2-1 TRBV7-6
CASSTRQGDADTQYF TRBJ2-3 TRBV18
CASSLDRRGTGELFF TRBJ2-2 TRBV6-6
CASSFWLTSGRNEQFF TRBJ2-1 TRBV7-2
CASSLQGGPMDTQYF TRBJ2-3 TRBV5-1
CASSQDHRVGSGANVLTF TRBJ2-6 TRBV4-3
CAWSVSGGNTEAFF TRBJ1-1 TRBV30
CASFREGNTEAFF TRBJ1-1 TRBV2
CASSLGGQGAVYEQFF TRBJ2-1 TRBV7-2
CATNRDRVVFDTQYF TRBJ2-3 TRBV15
CASSYEGASSEQYF TRBJ2-7 TRBV6-6
CASSRGQEGYGYTF TRBJ1-2 TRBV5-8
CAWRAASMSYTF TRBJ1-2 TRBV30
CASSDPDRGSAGELFF TRBJ2-2 TRBV2